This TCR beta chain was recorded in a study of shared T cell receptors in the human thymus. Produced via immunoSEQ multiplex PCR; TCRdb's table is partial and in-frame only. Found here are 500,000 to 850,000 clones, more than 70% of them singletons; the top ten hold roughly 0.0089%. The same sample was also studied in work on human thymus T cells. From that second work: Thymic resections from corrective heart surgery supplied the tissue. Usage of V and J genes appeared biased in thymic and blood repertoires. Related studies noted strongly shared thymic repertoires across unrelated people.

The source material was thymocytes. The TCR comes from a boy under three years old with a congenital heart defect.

The CDR3 loop is CASSIRTSGVREQYF. For the CDR3, the DNA is TGTGCCAGCAGCATAAGGACTAGCGGGGTACGCGAGCAGTACTTC. The V gene is TRBV5-6, the J gene TRBJ2-7; 12 nucleotides agree with TRBD2. V shed 4 bases, J shed 6 bases, and the junction held 8 bases outside the gene matches. Germline CDR1 SGHDT, CDR2 YYEEEE. The CDR3 sequence is 15 residues long. Full variable domain (rest looked up from reference TRBV5-6 and TRBJ2-7): DAGVTQSPTHLIKTRGQQVTLRCSPKSGHDTVSWYQQALGQGPQFIFQYYEEEERQRGNFPDRFSGHQFPNYSSELNVNALLLGDSALYLCASSIRTSGVREQYFGPGTRLTVT.